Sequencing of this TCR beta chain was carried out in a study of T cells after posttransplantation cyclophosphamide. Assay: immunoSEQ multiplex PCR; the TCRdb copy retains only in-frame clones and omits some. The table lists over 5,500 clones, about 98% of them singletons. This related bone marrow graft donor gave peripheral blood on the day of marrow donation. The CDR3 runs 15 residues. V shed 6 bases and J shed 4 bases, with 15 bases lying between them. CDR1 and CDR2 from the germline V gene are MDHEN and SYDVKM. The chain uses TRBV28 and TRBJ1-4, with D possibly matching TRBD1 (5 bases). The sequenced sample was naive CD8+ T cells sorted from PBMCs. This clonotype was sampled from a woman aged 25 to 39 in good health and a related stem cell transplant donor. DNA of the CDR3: TGTGCCAGCAGCCCCCTCGGGGGGGATAATGAAAAACTGTTTTTT. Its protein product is CASSPLGGDNEKLFF.